In its sample, the clone carrying this TCR beta chain is medium-sized. TCRdb re-analysed the PCR reads in MiXCR, keeping a single row per CDR3 protein. The table lists under 20,000 distinct CDR3 sequences, 35% to 45% of them singletons. This sample was included in a study of tumor-infiltrating lymphocytes in oesophageal squamous cell carcinoma. The CDR3 totals 13 residues. CDR1 and CDR2 (germline): MNHNS, SASEGT. Trimming took 6 bases from V and 3 from J; bases not matched to a gene: 4. The sequenced material came from esophageal tumor tissue. The chain employs TRBV6-1 and TRBJ1-2; 7 bases line up with TRBD1. This clonotype was sampled from a male donor with esophageal squamous cell carcinoma. The CDR3 DNA is TGTGCCAGCAGCCAGACAGGGTACTATGGCTACACCTTC. It encodes CASSQTGYYGYTF.